Shown below are 24 T cell receptor beta chains from a single sample sequenced in a study of blood T cells in healthy people across ages. Alongside a J-beta primer mix, a sample-barcoded 5' primer served in a second PCR lasting about 6 to 12 cycles. Each CDR3 protein is one row after TCRdb ran MiXCR on the 5' RACE reads. Among fewer than 1,200,000 distinct CDR3 sequences listed, about 25% were seen once. This sample also belongs to another study, concerning T cells of mothers and their children.

The sequenced material came from blood. The origin of the receptors is a girl aged 2-10 years in good health.

This clonotype occurred a few times. DNA for the CDR3: TGCGCCAGCAGCCAAGTTGGTCCAGATACGCAGTATTTT. Encoded protein: CASSQVGPDTQYF. The V and J genes are TRBV4-1 and TRBJ2-3; no definite D call. The CDR3 is made up of 13 amino acids. The V gene's germline CDR1 is MGHRA and CDR2 YSYEKL. V was pared by 1 base and J by 4 bases, with 6 bases between.

V usage is TRBV4-1 and J usage is TRBJ2-5; TRBD2 might be the D (6 bases). The J call is uncertain, as TRBJ2-1 better fits the DNA end. Germline values: CDR1 MGHRA, CDR2 YSYEKL. This CDR3 spans 16 amino acids. Written as DNA, the CDR3 is TGCGCCAGCAGCCAAGTGGGGAGGCGGGGTGGTGACGAGCAGTTCTTC. Protein product: CASSQVGRRGGDEQFF.

The V and J genes are TRBV12-3 or TRBV12-4 and TRBJ2-1; 10 nucleotides agree with TRBD2. The CDR3 runs 14 residues. The V gene end was trimmed by 7 bases and the J gene end by 5 bases; junction bases not matched to a gene: 5. The CDR3 DNA follows: TGTGCCAGCAACCTAGCGGGAGTTGACAATGAGCAGTTCTTC. Protein product: CASNLAGVDNEQFF.

This clonotype was counted a single time. V usage is TRBV15 and J usage is TRBJ2-1; no clear D. The ends were cut back, 3 bases at V and 6 bases at J, with 12 bases in the middle. The CDR3 runs to 14 residues. Germline V gene lookup returns CDR1 LNHNV and CDR2 YYDKDF (reference sequence). The CDR3 is CATSSGRALNEQFF. CDR3 nucleotide sequence: TGTGCCACCAGCAGCGGACGAGCACTCAATGAGCAGTTCTTC. The full variable domain, with the rest looked up from reference TRBV15 and TRBJ2-1, is DAMVIQNPRYQVTQFGKPVTLSCSQTLNHNVMYWYQQKSSQAPKLLFHYYDKDFNNEADTPDNFQSRRPNTSFCFLDIRSPGLGDTAMYLCATSSGRALNEQFFGPGTRLTVL.

With regard to this clonotype: Mismatch with germline at one junction end may stem from a read error. V is TRBV7-2 and J is TRBJ1-2; D not certain. Germline V CDR1 and CDR2: SGHTA, FQGNSA. CDR3 size: 12 residues. The CDR3 region is CTGSLLQYGYTF. CDR3 sequence (DNA): TGTACCGGCAGCTTACTCCAGTATGGCTACACCTTC.

The V call is TRBV29-1, the J call TRBJ1-2, with 7 bases that match TRBD1. Looked up from germline, CDR1 is SQVTM and CDR2 is ANQGSEA. V shed 7 bases, J shed 5 bases, and the junction held 4 bases outside the gene matches. CDR3 length equals 11 residues. The DNA for the CDR3 is TGCAGCGGCGGACAGGAATATGGCTACACCTTC. This encodes CSGGQEYGYTF.

The chain is built from TRBV7-3 and TRBJ2-5, with D possibly matching TRBD1 (5 bases). CDR3 length equals 16 residues. V was shortened by 5 bases and J by 2 bases, with 18 bases between the two germline ends. Germline CDR1 reads SGHTA; CDR2 reads FQGTGA. This chain's CDR3 is CASSHVPYRRQETQYF. CDR3 in DNA: TGTGCCAGCAGCCACGTCCCTTACAGGAGACAAGAGACCCAGTACTTC.

The V gene is TRBV28, the J gene TRBJ2-5; D is uncertain. Matching the DNA end better, TRBJ2-1 makes the J call doubtful. From germline, CDR1 is MDHEN and CDR2 SYDVKM. The CDR3 consists of 13 residues. The CDR3 here is CASGSLQYNEQFF. Here the CDR3 DNA reads TGTGCCAGCGGGTCCCTCCAATACAATGAGCAGTTCTTC.

The chain links TRBV19 to TRBJ2-7; D is unclear. The germline V and J ends were trimmed by 5 bases and 3 bases, with 14 bases remaining between them. Germline V gene sequence: CDR1 LNHDA, CDR2 SQIVND (reference sequence). The CDR3 consists of 14 residues. The DNA for the CDR3 is TGTGCCAGTAGTCGGTCTGCGGTAATCTACGAGCAGTACTTC. It specifies CASSRSAVIYEQYF.

This clonotype has only one observation. At one boundary the junction diverges from the germline segment, which might be a read error. The CDR3 DNA sequence: TGTGCCAGCAGCTTAGAGGGCTATTATACACAGTATTTT. Protein product: CASSLEGYYTQYF. The gene calls are TRBV7-2 and TRBJ2-3; no firm D call. CDR1 is SGHTA, CDR2 FQGNSA, per germline. CDR3 length: 13 amino acids.

This clonotype has more than one count but fewer than ten. The V gene is TRBV3-1, the J gene TRBJ1-1, with no clear D. Trimming left V 5 bases short and J 1 base short, with 8 bases between. There are 13 residues in the CDR3. Germline assignment: CDR1 LGHDT and CDR2 YNNKEL (reference sequence). The CDR3 DNA reads TGTGCCAGCAGCGTGGTGGGGAACACTGAAGCTTTCTTT. It encodes CASSVVGNTEAFF.

This clonotype has a single count. This chain joins TRBV5-1 and TRBJ1-1; D may be TRBD1 (5 bases). V shed 0 bases and J shed 1 base, with 19 bases lying between them. The germline V gene encodes CDR1 SGHRS and CDR2 YFSETQ. The CDR3 loop spans 18 amino acids. CDR3 residues: CASSLVSLHQRGNTEAFF. The CDR3 coding sequence is TGCGCCAGCAGCTTGGTAAGCCTGCATCAAAGGGGGAACACTGAAGCTTTCTTT.

This clonotype was seen more than once but under ten times. The chain links TRBV28 to TRBJ1-2; 7 positions agree with TRBD1. V was clipped by 8 bases and J by 4 bases; unmatched bases: 4. The CDR3 runs 12 residues. Germline V gene sequence: CDR1 MDHEN, CDR2 SYDVKM. CDR3: CASQGQPYGYTF. The CDR3 bases are TGTGCCAGCCAGGGACAGCCCTATGGCTACACCTTC.

The chain employs TRBV7-2 and TRBJ1-4, with D tentatively TRBD1 (6 bases). Germline assignment: CDR1 SGHTA and CDR2 FQGNSA. The germline V and J ends were trimmed by 5 bases and 5 bases, with 9 bases remaining between them. This CDR3 is 13 amino acids long. CDR3 coding DNA: TGTGCCAGCAGCCCCGACAGGAATGAAAAACTGTTTTTT. This encodes CASSPDRNEKLFF.

The genes are TRBV6-1 and TRBJ1-2; 8 nucleotides align to TRBD1. Per germline, CDR1 MNHNS and CDR2 SASEGT. V shed 6 bases and J 6 bases; nucleotides not matched to a gene: 9. The CDR3 loop spans 14 amino acids. The CDR3 protein is CASSSGGAGNGYTF. For the CDR3, the DNA is TGTGCCAGCAGCTCAGGGGGCGCTGGGAATGGCTACACCTTC.

The CDR3 sequence is CASSFPGANYGYTF. For the CDR3, the DNA is TGTGCCAGCAGCTTCCCGGGAGCTAACTATGGCTACACCTTC. V is TRBV5-5 and J is TRBJ1-2, with D hard to call. Trimming cost V 2 bases and J 0 bases, with 8 bases left between them. The length of the CDR3 is 14 residues. Germline V gene sequence: CDR1 SGHKS, CDR2 YYEKEE (reference sequence).

This clonotype was recorded a few times. The chain is built from TRBV6-5 and TRBJ2-5, with TRBD2 identical over 7 bases. The assigned J gene may be wrong: the sequence end matches TRBJ2-7 better. The CDR3 consists of 14 residues. From germline, CDR1 is MNHEY and CDR2 SVGAGI. CDR3 DNA: TGTGCCAGCAGTTATCTTGGGGGGGACTACGAGCAGTACTTC. This codes for CASSYLGGDYEQYF.

The J gene is TRBJ2-6, the V gene TRBV6-5; the D gene is possibly TRBD1 (6 bases). Germline V CDR1 and CDR2: MNHEY, SVGAGI. V was shortened by 5 bases and J by 0 bases, with 14 bases between the two germline ends. The CDR3 runs to 17 residues. The CDR3 is CASSTQRGSSGANVLTF. CDR3 nucleotide sequence: TGTGCCAGCAGTACTCAGAGGGGGAGCTCTGGGGCCAACGTCCTGACTTTC.

The sample holds a few counts of this clonotype. The rearrangement links TRBV28 to TRBJ2-1, with 7 bases fitting TRBD2. Losses at the gene ends were 5 bases for V and 0 bases for J; bases not matched to a gene: 7. This CDR3 comprises 16 residues. Per germline, CDR1 MDHEN and CDR2 SYDVKM. The CDR3 sequence is CASSPILASSYNEQFF. CDR3 nucleotide sequence: TGTGCCAGCAGTCCTATACTAGCGAGCTCCTACAATGAGCAGTTCTTC.

The chain links TRBV29-1 to TRBJ2-5, with D hard to call. The DNA end lines up better with TRBJ2-7; the J call may be wrong. The germline V gene has CDR1 SQVTM and CDR2 ANQGSEA. CDR3 length: 16 residues. In DNA, the CDR3 is TGCAGCGTTGGGGATTTTGCCCTGGGCAACACCTACGAGCAGTACTTC. Encoded protein: CSVGDFALGNTYEQYF.

The rearrangement links TRBV20-1 to TRBJ2-7, with TRBD1 matching 7 bases. From germline, CDR1 is DFQATT and CDR2 SNEGSKA (reference sequence). Germline trimming cut 3 bases from V and 2 bases from J; bases unmatched to any gene: 16. The CDR3 has 17 amino acids. CDR3 DNA: TGCAGTGCTAGCTCAACTGGTGTGGGACAGAAAACCTACGAGCAGTACTTC. Its protein is CSASSTGVGQKTYEQYF.

The rearrangement joins TRBV28 to TRBJ1-6; D uncertain. Trimming shortened V by 2 bases and J by 6 bases, and 11 bases separated the two germline ends. Germline V gene sequence: CDR1 MDHEN, CDR2 SYDVKM. This CDR3 has 15 residues. The CDR3 nucleotides read TGTGCCAGCAGTTTACCCGGGTGGCGTAATTCACCCCTCCACTTT. It specifies CASSLPGWRNSPLHF.

The chain employs TRBV10-3 and TRBJ1-2, with TRBD1 matching 7 bases. V dropped 0 bases and J dropped 10; count of bases not matched to a gene: 8. CDR3 length: 14 amino acids. Germline V gives CDR1 ENHRY, CDR2 SYGVKD. The DNA of the CDR3 is TGTGCCATCAGTGAGTCTAGGGGGCCCCCAGACTACACCTTC. It is translated as CAISESRGPPDYTF.

This clonotype was observed a handful of times. V and J are TRBV27 and TRBJ1-1; the match to TRBD1 covers 8 bases. Looked up from germline, CDR1 is MNHEY and CDR2 is SMNVEV (reference sequence). CDR3 length equals 15 residues. The ends lost 5 bases at V and 3 bases at J; junction bases unmatched: 8. Written as DNA, the CDR3 is TGTGCCAGCAGTGCCAGACAGGGGTTTTACACTGAAGCTTTCTTT. It codes for CASSARQGFYTEAFF.